A selection of T cell receptor beta chains follows, all from one sample in a study of T cells after yellow fever vaccination. TCRdb reanalysed the 5' RACE reads using MiXCR and keeps one entry per CDR3 protein. The sample carries 200,000 to 300,000 distinct CDR3 sequences, more than 3.5% recorded once. The material was PBMCs, obtained 15 days after the yellow fever booster vaccination. The receptors come from a man aged 18 to 35 who received the YFV17D yellow fever vaccine. Each CDR3 is given with its conserved first and last residue. A D gene is named only where the DNA matches it firmly. Only part of the rows carry a size: once, few, many, or a class if the clone is expanded.

cdr3_aa	cdr3_nt	d_call	j_call	v_call	clone_size
CASSLVAGELFF	TGCGCCAGCAGCTTGGTGGCCGGGGAGCTGTTTTTT	NA	TRBJ2-2	TRBV5-1	many
CASSFPQGHQPQHF	TGTGCCAGCAGTTTCCCACAGGGCCATCAGCCCCAGCATTTT	NA	TRBJ1-5	TRBV28	many
CASSLASAGHYEQYF	TGTGCCAGCAGCTTAGCGTCGGCAGGTCACTACGAGCAGTACTTC	NA	TRBJ2-7	TRBV7-6	many
CASSYLRHGGGYTF	TGTGCCAGCAGTTACCTGCGACACGGGGGTGGCTACACCTTC	NA	TRBJ1-2	TRBV6-5	many
CASSPSEQFF	TGTGCCAGCAGCCCAAGTGAGCAGTTCTTC	NA	TRBJ2-1	TRBV12-3/TRBV12-4	many
CAISESTGPPNTGELFF	TGTGCCATCAGTGAGTCGACAGGGCCCCCGAACACCGGGGAGCTGTTTTTT	TRBD1	TRBJ2-2	TRBV10-3	many
CASSMSGRYNEQFF	TGTGCCAGTAGTATGTCAGGGCGTTACAATGAGCAGTTCTTC	NA	TRBJ2-1	TRBV19	many
CAMGEGLPYNEQFF	TGTGCCATGGGGGAGGGACTACCCTACAATGAGCAGTTCTTC	TRBD2	TRBJ2-1	TRBV30	NA
CASSLDEGSTEAFF	TGCGCCAGCAGCTTGGATGAGGGGAGCACTGAAGCTTTCTTT	NA	TRBJ1-1	TRBV5-1	many
CASSTPRTGRGDTQYF	TGTGCCAGCAGCACTCCCCGGACAGGGCGGGGCGATACGCAGTATTTT	TRBD1	TRBJ2-3	TRBV7-8	many